A selection of T cell receptor beta chains follows, all from one sample in a study of T cell responses to AZD1222 COVID-19 vaccine. Profiled with immunoSEQ multiplex PCR; TCRdb holds only in-frame clones, not every one. The top ten clones hold more than 9% of a sample with approximately 120,000 clones, about 89% of them seen once. Sequenced material: peripheral blood, taken on day 0 of AZD1222 vaccination. All receptors derive from an adult in good health. CDR3s include the opening cysteine and the closing phenylalanine or tryptophan.

J gene,V gene,CDR3 protein
TRBJ2-2,TRBV11-2,CASSRTGANTGELFF
TRBJ1-5,TRBV19,CASNRRGDSNQPQHF
TRBJ2-1,TRBV7-2,CASSLVGTSGRMEQFF
TRBJ1-5,TRBV27,CASSRREDLYQPQHF
TRBJ1-3,TRBV6-5,CASRDHRGNTIYF
TRBJ2-3,TRBV2,CASSEWRAGGTDTQYF
TRBJ2-1,TRBV13,CASSLARTDYYNEQFF
TRBJ1-1,TRBV7-9,CASSPRLRTNTEAFF
TRBJ1-1,TRBV20-1,CSASRDPNTEAFF
TRBJ1-2,TRBV19,CASSKGEFEDGYTF
TRBJ2-2,TRBV7-3,CASSLSAAGGNTGELFF
TRBJ1-1,TRBV7-6,CASSLGKAEAFF
TRBJ2-7,TRBV9,CASSVAGTGGYEQYF